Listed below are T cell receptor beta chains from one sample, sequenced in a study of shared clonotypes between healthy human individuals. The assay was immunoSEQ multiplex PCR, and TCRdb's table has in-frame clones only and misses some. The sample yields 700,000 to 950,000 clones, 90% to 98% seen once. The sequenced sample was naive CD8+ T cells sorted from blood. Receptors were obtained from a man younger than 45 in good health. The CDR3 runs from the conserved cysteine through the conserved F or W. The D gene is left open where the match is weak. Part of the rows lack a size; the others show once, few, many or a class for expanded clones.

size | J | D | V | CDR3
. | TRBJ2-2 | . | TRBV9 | CASSGTRTVSTGELFF
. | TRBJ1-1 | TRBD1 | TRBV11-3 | CASSDGTGAAEAFF
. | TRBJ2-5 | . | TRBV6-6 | CASSYFETQYF
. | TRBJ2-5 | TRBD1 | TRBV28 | CASSLGQGSGETQYF
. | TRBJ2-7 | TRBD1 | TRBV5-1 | CASQPDRSHEQYF
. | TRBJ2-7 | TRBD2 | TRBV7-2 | CASSLRGLVYEQYF
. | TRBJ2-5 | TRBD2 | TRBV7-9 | CASTSGTSGQETQYF
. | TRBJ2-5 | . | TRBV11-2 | CASRLVGGETQYF
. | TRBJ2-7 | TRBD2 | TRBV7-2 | CASSSPFRQAGGHEQYF
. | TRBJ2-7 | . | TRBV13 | CASGRDTEHEQYF
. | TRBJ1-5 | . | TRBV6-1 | CASSEVWGGGQPQHF
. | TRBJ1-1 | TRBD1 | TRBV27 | CASSLFGTAKAFF
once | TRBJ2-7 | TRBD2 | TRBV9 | CASSSGAGALYEQYF
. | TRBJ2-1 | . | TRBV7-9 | CASSYPRGNEQFF
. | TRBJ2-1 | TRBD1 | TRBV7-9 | CASSSLTGGRDEQFF
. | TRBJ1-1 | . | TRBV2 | CASRVRGSLAEAFF
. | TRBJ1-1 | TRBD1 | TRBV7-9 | CASSLDAGQGEAFF
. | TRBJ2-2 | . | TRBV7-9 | CASSFPGRGTDTGELFF
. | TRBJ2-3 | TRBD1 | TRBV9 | CASSDRDSLTDTQYF
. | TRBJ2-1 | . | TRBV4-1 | CASSQESTGPMDEQFF
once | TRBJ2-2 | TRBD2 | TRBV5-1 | CASSLYSGRIGGELFF
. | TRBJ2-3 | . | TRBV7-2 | CASSLGGMGTDTQYF
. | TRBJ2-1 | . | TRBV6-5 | CASRPGTSSYNEQFF
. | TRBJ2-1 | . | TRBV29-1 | CSVEEGGTYNEQFF
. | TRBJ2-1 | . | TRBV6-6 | CASSYSNNEQFF
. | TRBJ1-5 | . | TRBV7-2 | CASSLLQRGDQPQHF
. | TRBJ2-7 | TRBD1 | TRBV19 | CASALKGDRGDEQYF
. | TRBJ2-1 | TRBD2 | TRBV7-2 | CASSLGSGTANNEQFF
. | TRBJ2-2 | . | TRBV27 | CASSPGLNTGELFF
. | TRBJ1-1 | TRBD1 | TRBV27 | CATWRGHTEAFF
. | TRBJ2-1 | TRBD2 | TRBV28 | CASRAGLAVYNEQFF
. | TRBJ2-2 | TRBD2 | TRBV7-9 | CASSPRTSPAGELFF
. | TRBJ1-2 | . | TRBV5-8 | CASSFLKALARGYTF
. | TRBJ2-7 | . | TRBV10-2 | CASSEASSYTYEQYF
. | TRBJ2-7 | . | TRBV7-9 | CASSYGSYEQYF
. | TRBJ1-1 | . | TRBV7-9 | CASSVGQGALEGFF
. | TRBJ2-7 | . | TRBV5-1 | CASSFFPQGYEQYF
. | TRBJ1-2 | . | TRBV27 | CASSWDGANYGYTF
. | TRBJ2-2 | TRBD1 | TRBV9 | CASSWTGGDTGELFF
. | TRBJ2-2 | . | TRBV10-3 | CAIRETDPTGELFF
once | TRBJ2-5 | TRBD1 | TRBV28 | CASSAGQGEETQYF
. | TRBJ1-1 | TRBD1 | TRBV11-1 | CASSLEWTGQAFF
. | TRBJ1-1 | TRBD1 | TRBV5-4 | CASNDRDREVAEAFF
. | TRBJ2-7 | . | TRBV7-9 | CASSLKLGTSYEQYF
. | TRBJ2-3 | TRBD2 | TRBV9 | CASSVATSGGDTQYF
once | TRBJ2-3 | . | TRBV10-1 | CASSEGVRDTQYF
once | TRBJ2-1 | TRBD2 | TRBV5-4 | CASSTTGTSGDNEQFF
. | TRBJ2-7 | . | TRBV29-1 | CSVVGRAYEQYF
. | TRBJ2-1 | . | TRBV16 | CASSQSLTSLKGYNEQFF
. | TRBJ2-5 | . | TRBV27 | CASSRTGNQETQYF
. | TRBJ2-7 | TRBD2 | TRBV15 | CATSRDSGRAAYEQYF
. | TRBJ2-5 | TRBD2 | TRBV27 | CASSPFRSGEEGETQYF
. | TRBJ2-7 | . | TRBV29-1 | CSVELPPTPYEQYF